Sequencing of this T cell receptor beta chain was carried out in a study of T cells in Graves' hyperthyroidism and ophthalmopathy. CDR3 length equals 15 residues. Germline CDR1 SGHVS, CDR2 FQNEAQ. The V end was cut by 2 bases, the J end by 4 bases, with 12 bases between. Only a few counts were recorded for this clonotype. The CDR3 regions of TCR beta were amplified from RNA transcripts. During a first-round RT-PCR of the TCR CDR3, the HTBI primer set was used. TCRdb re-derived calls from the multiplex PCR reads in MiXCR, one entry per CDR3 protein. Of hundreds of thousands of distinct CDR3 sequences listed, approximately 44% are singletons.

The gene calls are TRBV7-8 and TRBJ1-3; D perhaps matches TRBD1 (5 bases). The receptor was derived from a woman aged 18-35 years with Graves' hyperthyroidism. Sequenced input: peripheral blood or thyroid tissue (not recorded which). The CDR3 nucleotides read TGTGCCAGCAGCTTAAAAGCAGGGTTGGGAAACACCATATATTTT. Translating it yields CASSLKAGLGNTIYF.